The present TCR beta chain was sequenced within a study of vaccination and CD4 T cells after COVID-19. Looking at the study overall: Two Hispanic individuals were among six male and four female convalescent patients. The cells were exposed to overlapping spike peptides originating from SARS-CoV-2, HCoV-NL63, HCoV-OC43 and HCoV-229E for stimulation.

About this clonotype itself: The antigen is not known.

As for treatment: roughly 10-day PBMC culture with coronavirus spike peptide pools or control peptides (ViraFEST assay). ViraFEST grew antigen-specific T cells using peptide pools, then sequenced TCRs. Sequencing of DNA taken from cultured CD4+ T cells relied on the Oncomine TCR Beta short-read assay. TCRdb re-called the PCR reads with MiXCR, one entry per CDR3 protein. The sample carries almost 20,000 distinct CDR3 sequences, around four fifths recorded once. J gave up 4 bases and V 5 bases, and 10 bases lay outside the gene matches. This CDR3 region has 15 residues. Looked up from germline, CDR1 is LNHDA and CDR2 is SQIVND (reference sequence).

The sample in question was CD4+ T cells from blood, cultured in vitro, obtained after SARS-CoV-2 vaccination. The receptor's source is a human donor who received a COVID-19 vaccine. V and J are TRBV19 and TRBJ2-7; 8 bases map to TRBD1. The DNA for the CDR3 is TGTGCCAGTAGTTTCGGACAGGGCGCGGGGTACGAGCAGTACTTC. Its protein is CASSFGQGAGYEQYF.